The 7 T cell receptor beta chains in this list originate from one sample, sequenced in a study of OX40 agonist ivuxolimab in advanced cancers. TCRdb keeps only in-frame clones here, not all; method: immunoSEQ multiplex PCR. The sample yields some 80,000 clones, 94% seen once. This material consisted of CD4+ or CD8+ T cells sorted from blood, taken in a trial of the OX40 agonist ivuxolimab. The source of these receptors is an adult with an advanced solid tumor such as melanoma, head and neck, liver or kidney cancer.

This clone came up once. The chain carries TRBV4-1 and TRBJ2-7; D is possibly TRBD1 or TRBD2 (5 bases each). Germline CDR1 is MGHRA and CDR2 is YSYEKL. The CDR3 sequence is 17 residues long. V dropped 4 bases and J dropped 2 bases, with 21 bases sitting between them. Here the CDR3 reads CASSPQGSARVTYEQYF. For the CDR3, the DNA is TGCGCCAGCAGCCCCCAGGGTAGCGCCAGGGTGACCTACGAGCAGTACTTC.

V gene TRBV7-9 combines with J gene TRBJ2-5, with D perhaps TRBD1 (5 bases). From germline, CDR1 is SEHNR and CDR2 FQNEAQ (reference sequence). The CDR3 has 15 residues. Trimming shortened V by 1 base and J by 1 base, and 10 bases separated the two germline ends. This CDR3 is CASSLGTPFQETQYF. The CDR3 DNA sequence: TGTGCCAGCAGCTTAGGGACACCATTCCAAGAGACCCAGTACTTC.

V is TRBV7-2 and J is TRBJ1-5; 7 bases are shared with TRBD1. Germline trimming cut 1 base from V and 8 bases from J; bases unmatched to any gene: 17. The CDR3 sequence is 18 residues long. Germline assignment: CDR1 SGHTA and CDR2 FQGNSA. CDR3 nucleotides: TGTGCCAGCAGCTTAGGATGGCAGGGGGTGATAGTGGGAGAGCCCCAGCATTTT. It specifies CASSLGWQGVIVGEPQHF.

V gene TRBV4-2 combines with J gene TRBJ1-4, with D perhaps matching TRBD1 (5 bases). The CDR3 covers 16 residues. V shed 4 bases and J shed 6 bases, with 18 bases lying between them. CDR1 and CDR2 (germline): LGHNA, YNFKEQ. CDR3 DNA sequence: TGTGCCAGCAGCCGACGTGCGGGGAGAGGGGATGAAAAACTGTTTTTT. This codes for CASSRRAGRGDEKLFF.

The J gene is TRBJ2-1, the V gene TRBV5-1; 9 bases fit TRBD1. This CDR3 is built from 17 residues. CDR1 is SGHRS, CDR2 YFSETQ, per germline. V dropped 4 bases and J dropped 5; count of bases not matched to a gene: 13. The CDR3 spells CASSNPTGTGTDNEQFF. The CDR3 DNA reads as TGCGCCAGCAGCAACCCGACCGGGACAGGGACCGACAATGAGCAGTTCTTC.

The CDR3 DNA sequence: TGCGCCAGCAGTCGGACTTTGGAGACCCAGTACTTC. Protein: CASSRTLETQYF. The V and J genes are TRBV10-1 and TRBJ2-5; TRBD2 might be the D (5 bases). Germline V gives CDR1 WNHNN, CDR2 SYGVQD (reference sequence). This CDR3 contains 12 residues. The V and J ends lost 5 bases and 5 bases respectively, with 9 bases between them.

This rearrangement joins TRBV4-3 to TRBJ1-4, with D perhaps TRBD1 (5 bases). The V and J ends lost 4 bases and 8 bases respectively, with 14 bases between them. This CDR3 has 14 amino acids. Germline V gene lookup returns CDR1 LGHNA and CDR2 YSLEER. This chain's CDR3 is CASSRHSEGEKLFF. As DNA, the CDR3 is TGCGCCAGCAGCCGCCATTCCGAGGGGGAAAAACTGTTTTTT.